What follows is one T cell receptor beta chain and its context. Antigen unknown. This specimen comes from a study of T cell responses to AZD1222 COVID-19 vaccine. Study-level points and caveats: Possibly, clonal diversity was underestimated; donors were largely white British and included more females. Regions 160-218 and 743-854 held dominance among vaccine-associated CD4 TCRs, which spanned spike. Sampling captured repertoires only after the peak T cell response. When two AZD1222 doses had been given, Spike-specific TCR breadth and depth rose.

Method: immunoSEQ multiplex PCR; TCRdb's copy keeps in-frame clones and lacks some. The table records over 70,000 clones, roughly 80% of them present only once. CDR1 SQVTM and CDR2 ANQGSEA come from the germline V gene. CDR3 length: 11 residues. V lost 3 bases to trimming and J lost 7 bases, with 9 bases between them. The sample was peripheral blood, taken 28 days after the second dose of the MenACWY control vaccine. V gene TRBV29-1 combines with J gene TRBJ1-1; D is undetermined. This receptor was identified in an adult who received the MenACWY meningococcal vaccine as a control. The CDR3 is CSVESPGEAFF. CDR3 DNA: TGCAGCGTTGAGAGTCCAGGTGAAGCTTTCTTT.